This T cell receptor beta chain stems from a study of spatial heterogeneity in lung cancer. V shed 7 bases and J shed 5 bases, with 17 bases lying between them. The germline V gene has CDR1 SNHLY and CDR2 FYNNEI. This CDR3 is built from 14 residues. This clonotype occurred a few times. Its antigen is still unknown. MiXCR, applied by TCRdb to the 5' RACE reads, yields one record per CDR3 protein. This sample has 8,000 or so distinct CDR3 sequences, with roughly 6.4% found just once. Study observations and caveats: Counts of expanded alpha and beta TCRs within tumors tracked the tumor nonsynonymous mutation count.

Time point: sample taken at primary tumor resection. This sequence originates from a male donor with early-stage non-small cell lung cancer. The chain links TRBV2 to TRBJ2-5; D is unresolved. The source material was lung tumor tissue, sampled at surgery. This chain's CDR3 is CASNADLRGETQYF. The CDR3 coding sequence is TGTGCCAGCAATGCGGACCTCCGCGGTGAGACCCAGTACTTC.